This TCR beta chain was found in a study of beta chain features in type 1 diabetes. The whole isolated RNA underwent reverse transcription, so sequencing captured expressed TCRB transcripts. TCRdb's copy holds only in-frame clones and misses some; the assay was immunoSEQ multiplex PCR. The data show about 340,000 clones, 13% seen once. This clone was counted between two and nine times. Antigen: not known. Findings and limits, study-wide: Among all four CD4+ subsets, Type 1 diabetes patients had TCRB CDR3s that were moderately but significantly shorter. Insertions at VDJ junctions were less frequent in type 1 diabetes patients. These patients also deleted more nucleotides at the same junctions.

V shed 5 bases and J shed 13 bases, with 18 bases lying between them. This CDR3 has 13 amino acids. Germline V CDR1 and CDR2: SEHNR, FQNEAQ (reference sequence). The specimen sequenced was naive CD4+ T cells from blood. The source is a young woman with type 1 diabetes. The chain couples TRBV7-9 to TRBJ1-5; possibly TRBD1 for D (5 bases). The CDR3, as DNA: TGTGCCAGCAGCGCCACGGGGGATGGAAGGCAGCATTTT. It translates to CASSATGDGRQHF.